These 23 T cell receptor beta chains were all obtained from the same sample, sequenced in a study of early T cells in non-severe SARS-CoV-2 infection. TCRdb reanalysed the 5' RACE reads using MiXCR and keeps one entry per CDR3 protein. Of approximately 97,000 distinct CDR3 sequences detected, 11% appear once; the ten largest clones hold roughly 4.8%. The source material was whole blood, sampled at baseline. Source of these receptors: an adult who was a healthcare worker with PCR-confirmed SARS-CoV-2 infection or an uninfected control (not recorded which).

This clonotype has more than one count but fewer than ten. J is TRBJ2-6 and V is TRBV9; 10 bases line up with TRBD1. CDR3 length: 17 residues. Germline V lookup: CDR1 SGDLS, CDR2 YYNGEE. Trimming took 4 bases from V and 3 from J; bases not matched to a gene: 7. The CDR3 DNA sequence: TGTGCCAGCAGCCCCCGGGACAGGGGTAGTGGGGCCAACGTCCTGACTTTC. As protein: CASSPRDRGSGANVLTF. The full variable domain, with the rest looked up from reference TRBV9 and TRBJ2-6, is DSGVTQTPKHLITATGQRVTLRCSPRSGDLSVYWYQQSLDQGLQFLIQYYNGEERAKGNILERFSAQQFPDLHSELNLSSLELGDSALYFCASSPRDRGSGANVLTFGAGSRLTVL.

The J gene is TRBJ2-7, the V gene TRBV5-1; perhaps D is TRBD1 or TRBD2 (5 bases each). The CDR3 has 13 residues. Germline V gene data show CDR1 as SGHRS and CDR2 as YFSETQ. The V and J ends lost 0 bases and 2 bases respectively, with 6 bases between them. The DNA for the CDR3 is TGCGCCAGCAGCTTGGGGGGACCCTACGAGCAGTACTTC. This codes for CASSLGGPYEQYF.

Ten or more counts support this clonotype. The chain uses TRBV7-9 and TRBJ1-2; D may be TRBD1 (5 bases). The CDR3 consists of 15 residues. V gave up 1 base and J gave up 5 bases, with 14 bases separating them. Germline values: CDR1 SEHNR, CDR2 FQNEAQ (reference sequence). DNA of the CDR3: TGTGCCAGCAGCTTAGTCTCAGGGCCCACGTATGGCTACACCTTC. This gives the protein CASSLVSGPTYGYTF.

This clonotype appeared a few times. The chain is built from TRBV14 and TRBJ2-7; D may be TRBD1 (6 bases). Germline V gives CDR1 SGHDN, CDR2 FVKESK. V was pared by 0 bases and J by 4 bases, with 22 bases between. CDR3 length: 18 residues. CDR3 nucleotide sequence: TGTGCCAGCAGCCAAGAGACAGGACCATTCAATGTCCGGTACGAGCAGTACTTC. Its translation is CASSQETGPFNVRYEQYF.

Only a few counts were recorded for this clonotype. The chain is built from TRBV27 and TRBJ2-7; D is unclear. This CDR3 is built from 14 residues. Germline V lookup: CDR1 MNHEY, CDR2 SMNVEV (reference sequence). The V gene lost 6 bases and the J gene lost 2 bases, with 14 bases spanning the gap. The CDR3 sequence: CASSRTASTYEQYF. The CDR3, as DNA: TGTGCCAGCAGCCGGACGGCGTCCACCTACGAGCAGTACTTC.

This chain joins TRBV12-5 and TRBJ2-3; D might be TRBD1 or TRBD2, each matching 5 bases. There are 14 residues in the CDR3. Germline CDR1 is LGHNT and CDR2 is FRNRAP. With 6 bases removed from V and 0 bases from J, the gap between germline ends came to 10 bases. CDR3 in amino acids: CASGYRTSTDTQYF. CDR3 bases: TGTGCTAGTGGATACAGGACTAGCACAGATACGCAGTATTTT.

This clonotype appeared many times. The chain combines TRBV9 with TRBJ2-3; TRBD1 matches 7 bases. Germline CDR1 SGDLS, CDR2 YYNGEE. With 3 bases clipped from V and 2 bases from J, the junction kept 18 bases outside the gene matches. The CDR3 spans 19 residues. Here the CDR3 DNA reads TGTGCCAGCAGCGCCCGGACAGGTCCTAGGCCGGGTCTCACAGATACGCAGTATTTT. It codes for CASSARTGPRPGLTDTQYF.

This clonotype was recorded many times. The V gene is TRBV4-2, the J gene TRBJ2-3; D may be TRBD2 (5 bases). V lost 1 base, J lost 6 bases, and 11 bases lay in between. The CDR3 spans 14 residues. Germline-derived CDR1 and CDR2 are LGHNA and YNFKEQ. CDR3 protein: CASSQVDRGDTQYF. Written as DNA, the CDR3 is TGTGCCAGCAGCCAAGTCGACCGCGGGGATACGCAGTATTTT.

This clonotype was picked up a small number of times. This chain links TRBV12-3 or TRBV12-4 with TRBJ2-1; 12 bases fit TRBD1. The V and J ends lost 6 bases and 6 bases, in that order; junction bases with no gene match: 6. The CDR3 spans 15 residues. CDR3: CASSLGQGASNEQFF. CDR3 sequence (DNA): TGTGCCAGCAGCCTGGGACAGGGGGCGTCCAATGAGCAGTTCTTC.

The sample holds one count of this clonotype. The chain employs TRBV6-2 or TRBV6-3 and TRBJ2-7; D gene ambiguous. The CDR3 covers 13 residues. Trimming stripped 5 bases from V and 5 bases from J, with 13 bases between. The germline V gene encodes CDR1 MNHEY and CDR2 SVGEGT. CDR3 bases: TGTGCCAGCAGTACTACTACGTACAACGAGCAGTACTTC. Residues: CASSTTTYNEQYF.

This clonotype is medium-sized in the sample. This sequence joins TRBV12-3 or TRBV12-4 and TRBJ2-3; 8 bases line up with TRBD2. The CDR3 totals 15 residues. Trimming cost V 2 bases and J 3 bases; bases outside gene matches: 4. In DNA form, the CDR3 reads TGTGCCAGCAGTTTACCAGGCGGGGGGACAGATACGCAGTATTTT. Translated, it gives CASSLPGGGTDTQYF.

This clonotype has a handful of counts. This rearrangement joins TRBV14 to TRBJ2-5; 12 bases fit TRBD2. The germline V gene encodes CDR1 SGHDN and CDR2 FVKESK. V was clipped by 3 bases and J by 4 bases; unmatched bases: 3. This CDR3 spans 15 amino acids. DNA of the CDR3: TGTGCCAGCAGCCACGAGGGACTAGCGGGAGAGACCCAGTACTTC. This sequence encodes CASSHEGLAGETQYF.

The chain has TRBV29-1 and TRBJ1-4, with D unresolved. Per the germline V gene, CDR1 is SQVTM and CDR2 is ANQGSEA. V was cut by 4 bases and J by 7 bases, with 10 bases left in between. The CDR3 sequence is 12 residues long. CDR3 bases: TGCAGCGTTGCCGCCCAACGTGAAAAACTGTTTTTT. This sequence encodes CSVAAQREKLFF. Full variable domain (missing parts from reference TRBV29-1 and TRBJ1-4): SAVISQKPSRDICQRGTSLTIQCQVDSQVTMMFWYRQQPGQSLTLIATANQGSEATYESGFVIDKFPISRPNLTFSTLTVSNMSPEDSSIYLCSVAAQREKLFFGSGTQLSVL.

This clonotype was observed many times. V gene TRBV29-1 combines with J gene TRBJ2-2; tentative D call: TRBD1 (6 bases). The CDR3 is made up of 12 amino acids. CDR1 is SQVTM, CDR2 ANQGSEA, per germline. Here the CDR3 reads CSSGGLTGELFF. DNA of the CDR3: TGCTCCTCTGGGGGCCTAACCGGGGAGCTGTTTTTT.

This clonotype showed up just a few times. The rearrangement links TRBV6-2 or TRBV6-3 to TRBJ2-5; TRBD1 matches 7 bases. This CDR3 is built from 14 residues. In germline, CDR1 is MNHEY, CDR2 SVGEGT. Trimming took 7 bases from V and 9 from J; bases not matched to a gene: 14. CDR3 bases: TGTGCCAGCAACAGATTACCACAGGGGAAGTCCCAGTACTTC. Translating gives CASNRLPQGKSQYF.

The chain recombines TRBV5-1 with TRBJ1-2; TRBD1 agrees at 7 bases. Germline CDR1 reads SGHRS; CDR2 reads YFSETQ. V trimming: 4 bases; J trimming: 0 bases; junction bases outside the gene matches: 9. The CDR3 sequence is 16 residues long. CDR3 nucleotides: TGCGCCAGCAGCCCCTCGGACAGGTACTCTAACTATGGCTACACCTTC. Amino acid sequence: CASSPSDRYSNYGYTF.

This clonotype was seen only a few times. V usage is TRBV18 and J usage is TRBJ1-1; D uncertain. The CDR3 sequence is 12 residues long. CDR1 KGHSH and CDR2 LQKENI come from the germline V gene. V was cut by 4 bases and J by 7 bases, with 10 bases left in between. The CDR3 loop reads CASSLHTYEAFF. The DNA of the CDR3 is TGTGCCAGCTCACTTCACACTTATGAAGCTTTCTTT.

This clonotype was counted at least ten times. This chain connects TRBV12-3 or TRBV12-4 to TRBJ2-2; D call uncertain. With 6 bases removed from V and 5 bases from J, the gap between germline ends came to 4 bases. The CDR3 contains 11 residues. The CDR3 region is CASRFTGELFF. The CDR3 DNA reads as TGTGCCAGCAGGTTTACCGGGGAGCTGTTTTTT.

This clonotype was counted only a few times. J is TRBJ2-7 and V is TRBV3-2; the D call of TRBD1 is as the table states it, not checked on the DNA. TRBV3-2 is a listed pseudogene. CDR3 length equals 17 residues. DNA of the CDR3: TGTGCCAGCAGCCCGTTCAGGGGGAAAAACGCCTACTCCGAGCAGTACTTC. It translates to CASSPFRGKNAYSEQYF.

This clonotype was seen only a few times. The V gene is TRBV11-1, the J gene TRBJ1-1; tentatively, D is TRBD1 (6 bases). Trimming shortened V by 5 bases and J by 5 bases, and 12 bases separated the two germline ends. Germline V lookup: CDR1 SGHAT, CDR2 FQDESV (reference sequence). This CDR3 contains 13 residues. CDR3 in amino acids: CASSAQGGTEAFF. The CDR3 DNA reads TGTGCCAGCAGCGCACAGGGCGGGACTGAAGCTTTCTTT.

Many counts were recorded for this clonotype. The chain has TRBV12-3 or TRBV12-4 and TRBJ2-1; unclear D gene. This CDR3 contains 15 residues. V was pared by 3 bases and J by 4 bases, with 13 bases between. The CDR3 nucleotides read TGTGCCAGCAGTTTGTCGTCAGAAAAGTACAATGAGCAGTTCTTC. Translated: CASSLSSEKYNEQFF.

The V call is TRBV7-2, the J call TRBJ2-6; 7 positions match TRBD1. CDR1 and CDR2 from the germline V gene are SGHTA and FQGNSA. This CDR3 has 18 amino acids. V lost 3 bases to trimming and J lost 0 bases; unmatched junction nucleotides: 8. The CDR3 loop is CASSFRDRLFSGANVLTF. The CDR3 nucleotides read TGTGCCAGCAGCTTCCGGGACAGACTTTTCTCTGGGGCCAACGTCCTGACTTTC. The whole variable domain, filled in from reference TRBV7-2 and TRBJ2-6, reads GAGVSQSPSNKVTEKGKDVELRCDPISGHTALYWYRQSLGQGLEFLIYFQGNSAPDKSGLPSDRFSAERTGGSVSTLTIQRTQQEDSAVYLCASSFRDRLFSGANVLTFGAGSRLTVL.

This clonotype was recorded at least ten times. The chain employs TRBV7-6 and TRBJ1-2, with 7 positions matching TRBD1. The V gene's germline CDR1 is SGHVS and CDR2 FNYEAQ. The CDR3 length is 13 residues. V was clipped by 5 bases and J by 8 bases; unmatched bases: 8. CDR3 sequence reads: CASSPGQEAGYTF. DNA of the CDR3: TGTGCCAGCAGCCCCGGACAGGAGGCGGGCTACACCTTC. The full variable domain, in which reference TRBV7-6 and TRBJ1-2 provide the parts outside the CDR3, is GAGVSQSPRYKVTKRGQDVALRCDPISGHVSLYWYRQALGQGPEFLTYFNYEAQQDKSGLPNDRFSAERPEGSISTLTIQRTEQRDSAMYRCASSPGQEAGYTFGSGTRLTVV.